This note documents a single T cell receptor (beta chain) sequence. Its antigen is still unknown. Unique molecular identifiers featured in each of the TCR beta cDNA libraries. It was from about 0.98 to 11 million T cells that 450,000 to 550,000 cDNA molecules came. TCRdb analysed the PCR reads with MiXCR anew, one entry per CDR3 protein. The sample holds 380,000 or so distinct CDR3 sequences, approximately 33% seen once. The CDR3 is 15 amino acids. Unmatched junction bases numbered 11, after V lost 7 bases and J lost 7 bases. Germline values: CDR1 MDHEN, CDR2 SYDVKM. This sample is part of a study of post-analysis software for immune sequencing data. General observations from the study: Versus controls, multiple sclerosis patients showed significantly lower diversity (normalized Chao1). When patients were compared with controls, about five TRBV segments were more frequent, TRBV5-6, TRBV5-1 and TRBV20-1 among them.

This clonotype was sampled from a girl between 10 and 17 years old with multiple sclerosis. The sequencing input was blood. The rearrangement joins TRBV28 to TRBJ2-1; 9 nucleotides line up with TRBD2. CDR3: CASTLLGAGGNEQFF. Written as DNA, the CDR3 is TGTGCCAGCACCCTGCTGGGGGCGGGGGGGAATGAGCAGTTCTTC.